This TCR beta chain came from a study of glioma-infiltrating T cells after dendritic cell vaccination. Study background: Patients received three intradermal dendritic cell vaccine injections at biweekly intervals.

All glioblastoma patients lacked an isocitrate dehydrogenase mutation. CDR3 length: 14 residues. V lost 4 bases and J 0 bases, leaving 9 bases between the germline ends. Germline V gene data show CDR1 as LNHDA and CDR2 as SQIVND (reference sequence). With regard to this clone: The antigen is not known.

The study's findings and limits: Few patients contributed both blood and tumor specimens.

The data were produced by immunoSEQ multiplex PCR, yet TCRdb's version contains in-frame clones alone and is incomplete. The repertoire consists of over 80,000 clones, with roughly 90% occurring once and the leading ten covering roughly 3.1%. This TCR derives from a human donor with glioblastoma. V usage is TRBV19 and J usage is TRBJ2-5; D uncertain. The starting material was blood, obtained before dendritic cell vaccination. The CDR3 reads CASSSQAYQETQYF. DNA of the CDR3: TGTGCCAGTAGTAGTCAGGCCTACCAAGAGACCCAGTACTTC.